The clone carrying this T cell receptor (beta chain) appeared a single time. This sample stems from a study of blood T cell repertoires in COVID-19. At the level of the study: The origin of the acute and convalescent COVID-19 samples was the United States, Italy and Spain. In each case, the material was cDNA or gDNA derived from T cells, B-cell-depleted T cells, or PBMCs.

How the authors handled the data: Scientists estimated how many nucleated cells there were by amplifying reference gene primers. Produced via immunoSEQ multiplex PCR; TCRdb's table is partial and in-frame only. The D gene and trimming were derived from the DNA, and the V and J assignments and clone size from that table. The sample has fewer than 200,000 clones; less than 85% are singletons. The CDR3 sequence is 13 residues long. The germline CDR1 and CDR2 sequences are SQVTM and ANQGSEA. Trimming pared 4 bases from V and 8 bases from J, leaving 14 bases between. The J gene is TRBJ1-4, the V gene TRBV29-1; D is perhaps TRBD1 (6 bases). This clonotype originated in a woman at least 80 years old with acute or convalescent COVID-19. Sequencing was done on a sample of peripheral blood. In DNA form, the CDR3 reads TGCAGCGTTGGGGGGGGCGCTTGGGAAAAACTGTTTTTT. It translates to CSVGGGAWEKLFF.